Following are 2 T cell receptor beta chains from one sample sequenced in a study of cytomegalovirus exposure and HLA in healthy donors. The PCR contained 60 Vbeta and 13 Jbeta primers. Assay used: immunoSEQ multiplex PCR; TCRdb lists only in-frame clones, some missing. The profile shows about 140,000 clones, roughly three quarters of them singletons. Specimen: PBMCs. The receptors shown here come from a woman aged 30 to 39 in good health and CMV-seronegative.

The genes are TRBV4-1 and TRBJ1-2, with 7 bases matching TRBD1. Germline CDR1 reads MGHRA; CDR2 reads YSYEKL. J lost 3 bases, V lost 2 bases, and 6 bases had no gene match. This CDR3 region has 15 residues. CDR3 amino acids: CASSQRQGWDYGYTF. The CDR3 bases are TGCGCCAGCAGCCAAAGACAGGGATGGGACTATGGCTACACCTTC.

The chain recombines TRBV6-5 with TRBJ2-1, with 9 bases identical to TRBD1. Germline CDR1 MNHEY, CDR2 SVGAGI. The CDR3 consists of 13 residues. V was clipped by 6 bases and J by 10 bases; unmatched bases: 7. In DNA form, the CDR3 reads TGTGCCAGCAGAACTTGGACAGGGGACGAGCAGTTCTTC. Its translation: CASRTWTGDEQFF.